These T cell receptor beta chains were read from a single sample in a study of blood T cell repertoires in COVID-19. Produced via immunoSEQ multiplex PCR; TCRdb's table is partial and in-frame only. The sample includes over 120,000 clones, 81% of them seen just once. Specimen: peripheral blood. These receptors were taken from a human donor in a cohort sampled during active COVID-19. Each CDR3 is given with its conserved first and last residue. D genes are given only for firm matches. The size of a clone is reported for some rows only, either as once, few or many, or as a class for expanded clones.

>-|-|TRBJ1-4|TRBV11-2
TGTGCCAGCAGCTCTGCTTGGGGGGGGGAAAAACTGTTTTTT
CASSSAWGGEKLFF
>-|TRBD2|TRBJ2-1|TRBV6-5
TGTGCCAGCAGTTACTATACCGGGACTATAAACAATGAGCAGTTCTTC
CASSYYTGTINNEQFF
>-|-|TRBJ1-2|TRBV29-1
TGCAGCGTTGAGTGGACAGAGTACTATGGCTACACCTTC
CSVEWTEYYGYTF
>-|-|TRBJ2-7|TRBV5-4
TGTGCCAGCAGCTCCAGTAGCGGCTCCTACGAGCAGTACTTC
CASSSSSGSYEQYF
>-|TRBD1|TRBJ2-7|TRBV27
TGTGCCAGTAAAATCGGGACAGGCGCCTACGAGCAGTACTTC
CASKIGTGAYEQYF
>-|-|TRBJ1-2|TRBV15
TGTGCCACCAGCAGAGACCTACTGGTACTTGATGGCTACACCTTC
CATSRDLLVLDGYTF
>-|-|TRBJ1-4|TRBV27
TGTGCCAGCAGTGGAGGGACTAATGAAAAACTGTTTTTT
CASSGGTNEKLFF
>-|-|TRBJ1-4|TRBV4-2
TGTGCCAGCAGCCCCCAAAGCCTCAATGAAAAACTGTTTTTT
CASSPQSLNEKLFF
>once|TRBD2|TRBJ2-1|TRBV2
TGTGCCAGCATGTTTACGTTTTCTAGCGGGAGAGGGAATGAGCAGTTCTTC
CASMFTFSSGRGNEQFF
>many|-|TRBJ2-7|TRBV6-5
TGTGCCAGCAGTCTCAGGCGGGATACCTACGAGCAGTACTTC
CASSLRRDTYEQYF
>-|-|TRBJ2-7|TRBV18
TGTGCCAGCTCACCACCGGGGAGTAGCGAGCAGTACTTC
CASSPPGSSEQYF
>few|-|TRBJ2-5|TRBV24-1
TGTGCCACCAGTGATCGCCAGGGCACAACGGTAACCCAGTACTTC
CATSDRQGTTVTQYF
>few|-|TRBJ1-5|TRBV24-1
TGTGCCACGCAGGACAGACAGAATCAGCCCCAGCATTTT
CATQDRQNQPQHF
>-|-|TRBJ1-1|TRBV6-5
TGTGCCAGCAGTTACGACCCCAGGGAAGAGTGGACTGAAGCTTTCTTT
CASSYDPREEWTEAFF
>-|-|TRBJ1-4|TRBV4-3
TGCGCCAGCAGCCAAGATCTCCAGGGTGGGGAAAAACTGTTTTTT
CASSQDLQGGEKLFF
>-|-|TRBJ2-6|TRBV5-1
TGCGCCAGCAGCTTGGTCGACAGGTCTGGGGCCAACGTCCTGACTTTC
CASSLVDRSGANVLTF
>-|TRBD2|TRBJ2-1|TRBV2
TGTGCCAGCAGTGATGGGAGCGGGAGGAAGGCTTACAATGAGCAGTTCTTC
CASSDGSGRKAYNEQFF
>-|TRBD2|TRBJ2-3|TRBV3-1/TRBV3-2
TGTGCCAGCAGCCAAGATCGGACTAGCGGGAGCAGCACAGATACGCAGTATTTT
CASSQDRTSGSSTDTQYF
>-|-|TRBJ2-7|TRBV7-8
TGTGCCAGCAGCTTAGAACAGGGACCCTACGAGCAGTACTTC
CASSLEQGPYEQYF
>-|-|TRBJ2-5|TRBV3-1/TRBV3-2
TGTGCCAGCAGCCATCTAGGCACCCAAGAGACCCAGTACTTC
CASSHLGTQETQYF
>-|-|TRBJ1-1|TRBV6-2/TRBV6-3
TGTGCCAGCAGTTTGGGGGCAGGGGTTGGGGTGGCTTTCTTT
CASSLGAGVGVAFF
>-|TRBD2|TRBJ2-2|TRBV19
TGTGCCAGTAGTCGGAGCGGGGAGGTTACTATGTGGGGGGAGCTGTTTTTT
CASSRSGEVTMWGELFF
>-|-|TRBJ2-7|TRBV7-3
TGTGCCAGCAGCTTAACCCGAACAGGTTCCTACGAGCAGTACTTC
CASSLTRTGSYEQYF
>-|-|TRBJ2-3|TRBV19
TGTGCCAGTAGTGCCCAGGGTAGCGGATTGTCAGATACGCAGTATTTT
CASSAQGSGLSDTQYF
>-|TRBD2|TRBJ2-7|TRBV6-5
TGTGCCAGCAGTTACTCGATTCTAGCGGCCTCCTACGAGCAGTACTTC
CASSYSILAASYEQYF
>many|-|TRBJ1-1|TRBV20-1
TGCAGTGCTAGTGAGACAGATGAAGCTTTCTTT
CSASETDEAFF
>-|-|TRBJ2-1|TRBV28
TGTGCCAGCAGTTTACCAGGGGAGAGGAATGAGCAGTTCTTC
CASSLPGERNEQFF
>-|TRBD1|TRBJ1-1|TRBV4-3
TGCGCCAGCAGCCAGGATGCCCGCACAGGGGCTGAAGCTTTCTTT
CASSQDARTGAEAFF
>-|-|TRBJ2-5|TRBV19
TGTGCCAGTAGTTCGAATTCAGGGGAGACCCAGTACTTC
CASSSNSGETQYF